This T cell receptor beta chain was identified in a study of T cell repertoires in cytomegalovirus infection. Study context: CMV infection and matching HLA type were both indicated by public TCR beta signatures.

MiXCR, run by TCRdb on the reads, gives a single entry per CDR3 protein. In the table there are about 140,000 distinct CDR3 sequences, about 6.5% of which are singletons. Study conclusions and caveats: The ex vivo response showed dominance by HLA-C-restricted CMV-specific TCR beta clonotypes. Individuals carrying CMV plus the relevant HLA were identified by cumulative frequency of public TCR beta families.

Concerning this clonotype: Its antigen is as yet unknown.

CDR3 length: 15 residues. CDR1 is SGHRS, CDR2 YFSETQ, per germline. V lost 0 bases and J lost 6; bases outside the gene matches: 4. This sequence joins TRBV5-1 and TRBJ2-1, with 9 positions matching TRBD1. The source is a human donor in good health (CMV status not recorded). Some clones in this sample may be carry-over from other donors' samples. Material for sequencing was PBMCs. Here the CDR3 DNA reads TGCGCCAGCAGCTTGGGGGGGACAGGGAGCAATGAGCAGTTCTTC. Its protein product is CASSLGGTGSNEQFF.